This T cell receptor (beta chain) was observed in a study of blood T cell repertoires in COVID-19. Adults between about 18 and 95 years of age took part from more than 20 US areas. Participants' own reports of clinical history determined their cohort assignment. The CDR3 covers 15 residues. The germline CDR1 and CDR2 sequences are MNHEY and SVGEGT. Trimming took 0 bases from V and 2 from J, leaving 8 bases between them. TCRdb's table, derived via immunoSEQ multiplex PCR, lists solely in-frame clones and lacks some. The table lists about 250,000 clones, approximately 85% of them singletons. The chain recombines TRBV6-2 or TRBV6-3 with TRBJ1-5; tentatively, D is TRBD1 (5 bases). Material: PBMCs or T cells enriched from blood (not recorded which). This TCR derives from a woman aged 45-59 years with acute COVID-19. CDR3 residues: CASSYSSGGNQPQHF. The CDR3 region has the DNA TGTGCCAGCAGTTACTCATCGGGGGGCAATCAGCCCCAGCATTTT.